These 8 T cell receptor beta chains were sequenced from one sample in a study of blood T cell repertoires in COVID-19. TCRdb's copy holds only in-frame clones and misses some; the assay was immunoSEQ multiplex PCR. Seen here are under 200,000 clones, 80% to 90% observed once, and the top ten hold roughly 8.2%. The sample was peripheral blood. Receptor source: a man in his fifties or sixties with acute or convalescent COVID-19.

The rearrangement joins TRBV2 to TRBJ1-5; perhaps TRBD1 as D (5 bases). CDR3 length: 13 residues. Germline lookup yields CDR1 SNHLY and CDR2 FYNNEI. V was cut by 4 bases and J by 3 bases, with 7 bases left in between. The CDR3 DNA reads TGTGCCAGCAGTGGACAGTTCAATCAGCCCCAGCATTTT. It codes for CASSGQFNQPQHF.

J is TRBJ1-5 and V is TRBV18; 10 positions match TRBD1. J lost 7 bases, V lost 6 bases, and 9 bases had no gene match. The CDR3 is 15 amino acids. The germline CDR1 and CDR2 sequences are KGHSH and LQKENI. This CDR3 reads CASSPGTGVLQPQHF. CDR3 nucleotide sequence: TGTGCCAGCTCCCCCGGGACAGGGGTTCTCCAGCCCCAGCATTTT.

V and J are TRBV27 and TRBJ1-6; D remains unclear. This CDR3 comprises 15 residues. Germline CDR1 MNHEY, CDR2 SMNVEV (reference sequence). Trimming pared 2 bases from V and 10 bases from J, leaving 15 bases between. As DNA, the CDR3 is TGTGCCAGCAGTTTAGCACAGTCTGGGAGCTCACCCCTCCACTTT. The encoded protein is CASSLAQSGSSPLHF.

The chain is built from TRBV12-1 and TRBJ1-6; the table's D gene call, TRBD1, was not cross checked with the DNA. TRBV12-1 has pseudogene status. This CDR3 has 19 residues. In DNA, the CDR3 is TGTGCCAGCAGCTTCTTAATACAGGGCTTAAGCTCCTATAATTCACCCCTCCACTTT. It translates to CASSFLIQGLSSYNSPLHF.

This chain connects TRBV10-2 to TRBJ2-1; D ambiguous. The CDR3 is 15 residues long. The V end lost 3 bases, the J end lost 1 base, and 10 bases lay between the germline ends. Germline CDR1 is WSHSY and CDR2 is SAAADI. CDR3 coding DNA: TGCGCCAGCAGTGATGACACCAGATCCTACAATGAGCAGTTCTTC. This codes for CASSDDTRSYNEQFF.

The CDR3 sequence: CASSYQTGGPTGELFF. CDR3 nucleotides: TGTGCCAGCAGCTACCAGACAGGGGGACCCACCGGGGAGCTGTTTTTT. J is TRBJ2-2 and V is TRBV7-9; 9 bases line up with TRBD1. The CDR3 contains 16 residues. Germline lookup yields CDR1 SEHNR and CDR2 FQNEAQ (reference sequence). V shed 4 bases, J shed 4 bases, and the junction held 7 bases outside the gene matches.

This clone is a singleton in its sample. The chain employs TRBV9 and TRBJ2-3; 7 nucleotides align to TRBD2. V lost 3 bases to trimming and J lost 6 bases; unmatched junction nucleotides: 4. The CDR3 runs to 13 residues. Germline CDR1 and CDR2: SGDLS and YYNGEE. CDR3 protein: CASSGDYFDTQYF. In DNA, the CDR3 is TGTGCCAGCAGCGGGGACTATTTTGATACGCAGTATTTT.

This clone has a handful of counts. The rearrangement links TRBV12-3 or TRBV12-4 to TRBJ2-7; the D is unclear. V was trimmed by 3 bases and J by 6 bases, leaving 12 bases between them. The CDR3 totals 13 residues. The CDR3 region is CASSFGGSVEQYF. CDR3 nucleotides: TGTGCCAGCAGTTTCGGTGGCAGCGTCGAGCAGTACTTC.